Listed here are 27 T cell receptor beta chains from one sample, sequenced in a study of T-cell reconstitution after alpha-beta-depleted transplantation in children. Molecular barcoding with unique molecular identifiers was used for the TCRbeta library. MiXCR was run by TCRdb on the PCR reads, yielding one entry per CDR3 protein. The repertoire holds 120,000 or so distinct CDR3 sequences, with under 30% as singletons. Sequencing was performed on PBMCs, mostly from graft donor cells, taken 180 days after TCRalphabeta/CD19-depleted stem cell transplant. Source of these receptors: a male patient aged 2-10 years who had a stem cell transplant for chronic granulomatous disease, so the T cells may come from the graft donor.

This clonotype was counted at least ten times. The chain is built from TRBV12-3 or TRBV12-4 and TRBJ2-1, with 11 bases that match TRBD1. V shed 6 bases and J 6 bases; nucleotides not matched to a gene: 13. This CDR3 has 17 residues. The DNA for the CDR3 is TGTGCCAGCAGGACCAACCCGGGACAGGGGGTTGGCAATGAGCAGTTCTTC. Translating gives CASRTNPGQGVGNEQFF.

V and J are TRBV10-3 and TRBJ2-1; D ambiguous. Trimming cost V 2 bases and J 9 bases, with 5 bases left between them. The germline V gene encodes CDR1 ENHRY and CDR2 SYGVKD. The CDR3 consists of 11 residues. CDR3 amino acids: CAISEGPEQFF. The CDR3 nucleotides are TGTGCCATCAGTGAGGGCCCTGAGCAGTTCTTC.

This clonotype was picked up a small number of times. This sequence joins TRBV5-6 and TRBJ1-5; D call uncertain. Germline lookup yields CDR1 SGHDT and CDR2 YYEEEE. The CDR3 spans 13 residues. Trimming took off 0 bases at V and 7 bases at J, with 8 bases between the two ends. CDR3 bases: TGTGCCAGCAGCTTGGGCGGAACCCAGCCCCAGCATTTT. This codes for CASSLGGTQPQHF.

This clonotype showed up many times. This sequence joins TRBV10-3 and TRBJ2-3; 7 nucleotides line up with TRBD1. The CDR3 has 14 amino acids. V dropped 6 bases and J dropped 1; count of bases not matched to a gene: 4. Germline assignment: CDR1 ENHRY and CDR2 SYGVKD. The CDR3 reads CAISRGQGTDTQYF. CDR3 sequence (DNA): TGTGCCATCAGCCGCGGACAGGGCACAGATACGCAGTATTTT.

Ten or more counts support this clonotype. J is TRBJ2-7 and V is TRBV20-1, with D possibly being TRBD2 (6 bases). The germline CDR1 and CDR2 sequences are DFQATT and SNEGSKA (reference sequence). V lost 2 bases, J lost 6 bases, and 17 bases lay in between. The CDR3 is made up of 14 amino acids. The CDR3: CSARRSGAGSEQYF. The CDR3 DNA sequence: TGCAGTGCTAGAAGGAGTGGGGCGGGGAGCGAGCAGTACTTC.

This clonotype occurred many times. The J gene is TRBJ2-3, the V gene TRBV20-1; D ambiguous. Germline V lookup: CDR1 DFQATT, CDR2 SNEGSKA (reference sequence). The CDR3 sequence is 10 residues long. Deletions cut 6 bases from V and 3 bases from J, with 4 bases between. CDR3 region: CSALTDTQYF. In nucleotides, the CDR3 is TGCAGTGCGCTTACAGATACGCAGTATTTT.

This clonotype showed up many times. The rearrangement joins TRBV12-3 or TRBV12-4 to TRBJ1-2, with D uncertain. The CDR3 spans 15 residues. The V end was cut by 5 bases, the J end by 6 bases, with 19 bases between. The CDR3 region has the DNA TGTGCCAGCAGTCCCCTGGTCCGGGGATGGAATGGCTACACCTTC. Its translation: CASSPLVRGWNGYTF.

J is TRBJ1-1 and V is TRBV25-1; TRBD1 agrees at 8 bases. The length of the CDR3 is 12 residues. J lost 8 bases, V lost 6 bases, and 5 bases had no gene match. In germline, CDR1 is MGHDK, CDR2 SYGVNS. The CDR3 loop reads CASSRTGGEAFF. CDR3 coding DNA: TGTGCCAGCAGCCGAACAGGGGGAGAAGCTTTCTTT.

The rearrangement uses TRBV12-3 or TRBV12-4 and TRBJ1-4; D is possibly TRBD1 (5 bases). This CDR3 contains 14 residues. The V end was cut by 3 bases, the J end by 8 bases, with 13 bases between. The CDR3 loop reads CASSFGGSWEKLFF. CDR3 sequence (DNA): TGTGCCAGCAGTTTCGGGGGGTCTTGGGAAAAACTGTTTTTT.

The sample holds a few counts of this clonotype. The chain carries TRBV9 and TRBJ2-3; tentatively, D is TRBD2 (6 bases). Per the germline V gene, CDR1 is SGDLS and CDR2 is YYNGEE. This CDR3 has 15 residues. The germline V and J ends were trimmed by 2 bases and 5 bases, with 15 bases remaining between them. The CDR3, as DNA: TGTGCCAGCAGCGTTGGAGGGCGGGGAGGAGATACGCAGTATTTT. This gives the protein CASSVGGRGGDTQYF. Based on the CDR3 plus reference TRBV9 and TRBJ2-3, the full variable domain is DSGVTQTPKHLITATGQRVTLRCSPRSGDLSVYWYQQSLDQGLQFLIQYYNGEERAKGNILERFSAQQFPDLHSELNLSSLELGDSALYFCASSVGGRGGDTQYFGPGTRLTVL.

The chain is built from TRBV20-1 and TRBJ2-3, with D unresolved. This CDR3 region has 16 residues. Trimming cost V 5 bases and J 4 bases, with 22 bases left between them. The germline gives CDR1 DFQATT, CDR2 SNEGSKA (reference sequence). In DNA, the CDR3 is TGCAGTGCTCTGCCCATGGATTCGACCATGGCAGATACGCAGTATTTT. Protein: CSALPMDSTMADTQYF.

This chain uses TRBV9 with TRBJ2-7; no firm D call. CDR1 and CDR2 from the germline V gene are SGDLS and YYNGEE. Trimming stripped 0 bases from V and 5 bases from J, with 9 bases between. CDR3 length: 13 residues. The CDR3 loop reads CASSVGGSHEQYF. The CDR3 nucleotides read TGTGCCAGCAGCGTAGGAGGTAGCCACGAGCAGTACTTC.

Comment on this clonotype: At one boundary the junction diverges from the germline segment, which might be a read error. The rearrangement uses TRBV7-6 and TRBJ2-7; D is possibly TRBD1 (6 bases). Germline CDR1 SGHVS, CDR2 FNYEAQ. This CDR3 has 13 residues. CDR3 bases: TGTGCCAGCAGCTCTAAACAGGGTAACGAGCAGTGCTTC. Protein sequence: CASSSKQGNEQCF. The variable domain in full, completed from reference TRBV7-6 and TRBJ2-7, reads GAGVSQSPRYKVTKRGQDVALRCDPISGHVSLYWYRQALGQGPEFLTYFNYEAQQDKSGLPNDRFSAERPEGSISTLTIQRTEQRDSAMYRCASSSKQGNEQCFGPGTRLTVT.

This chain joins TRBV5-1 and TRBJ2-1, with 7 bases fitting TRBD2. Losses at the gene ends were 2 bases for V and 2 bases for J; bases not matched to a gene: 1. Germline CDR1 reads SGHRS; CDR2 reads YFSETQ. This CDR3 has 14 amino acids. The CDR3 DNA follows: TGCGCCAGCAGCTTCGCGGGAGCCTACAATGAGCAGTTCTTC. Translating it yields CASSFAGAYNEQFF.

Many counts were recorded for this clonotype. The CDR3 bases are TGCAGTGCGTTCGCCCCGACAGCCAACTATGGCTACACCTTC. Translated, it gives CSAFAPTANYGYTF. The chain employs TRBV20-1 and TRBJ1-2; a weak D match, TRBD1 (5 bases). Trimming took off 6 bases at V and 2 bases at J, with 16 bases between the two ends. The CDR3 contains 14 residues. CDR1 is DFQATT, CDR2 SNEGSKA, per germline (reference sequence).

The chain has TRBV25-1 and TRBJ2-1, with D perhaps being TRBD1 or TRBD2 (5 bases each). Germline CDR1 MGHDK, CDR2 SYGVNS. CDR3 size: 13 residues. With 2 bases removed from V and 10 bases from J, the gap between germline ends came to 12 bases. CDR3 region: CASSEMGPKEQFF. Written as DNA, the CDR3 is TGTGCCAGCAGTGAAATGGGACCAAAGGAGCAGTTCTTC.

The rearrangement uses TRBV15 and TRBJ2-7; D gene ambiguous. The CDR3 spans 17 residues. CDR1 is LNHNV, CDR2 YYDKDF, per germline (reference sequence). V shed 0 bases and J shed 2 bases, with 17 bases lying between them. The CDR3 nucleotides read TGTGCCACCAGCAGAGAACCACCCCTTGAGAGGACCTACGAGCAGTACTTC. Translated: CATSREPPLERTYEQYF.

Worth noting for this clonotype: A much larger clone lies a single base off, so this may be a read error. The chain couples TRBV6-1 to TRBJ2-6, with a possible D match to TRBD1 (5 bases). CDR3 length: 14 amino acids. The germline CDR1 and CDR2 sequences are MNHNS and SASEGT. The CDR3 sequence: CASSDYIGANGLTF. The CDR3 DNA sequence: TGTGCCAGCAGTGATTATATTGGGGCCAACGGCCTGACTTTC.

This clonotype has at least ten counts. This rearrangement joins TRBV30 to TRBJ1-5; D uncertain. The CDR3 is 13 amino acids. Per germline, CDR1 GTSNPN and CDR2 SVGIG (reference sequence). Deletions cut 2 bases from V and 3 bases from J, with 8 bases between. This CDR3 reads CAWSPTYNQPQHF. The CDR3 DNA sequence: TGTGCCTGGAGTCCGACCTACAATCAGCCCCAGCATTTT.

This clonotype was seen more than once but under ten times. This chain joins TRBV9 and TRBJ2-1; the match to TRBD2 covers 12 bases. V shed 0 bases, J shed 1 base, and the junction held 2 bases outside the gene matches. Germline V lookup: CDR1 SGDLS, CDR2 YYNGEE. The CDR3 contains 17 residues. The CDR3 DNA reads as TGTGCCAGCAGCGTAGGACTAGCGGGAGCATCCTACAATGAGCAGTTCTTC. It is translated as CASSVGLAGASYNEQFF. Filled out from reference TRBV9 and TRBJ2-1, the complete variable domain reads DSGVTQTPKHLITATGQRVTLRCSPRSGDLSVYWYQQSLDQGLQFLIQYYNGEERAKGNILERFSAQQFPDLHSELNLSSLELGDSALYFCASSVGLAGASYNEQFFGPGTRLTVL.

The J gene is TRBJ2-1, the V gene TRBV12-3 or TRBV12-4; 11 nucleotides align to TRBD2. V was pared by 2 bases and J by 3 bases, with 6 bases of the junction left unmatched. The CDR3 consists of 17 residues. The CDR3 DNA is TGTGCCAGCAGTTTACACAAGACTAGCGGGGACTACAATGAGCAGTTCTTC. Translating it yields CASSLHKTSGDYNEQFF.

A few counts support this clonotype. The genes are TRBV7-9 and TRBJ2-1; D gene uncertain. The CDR3 sequence is 15 residues long. CDR1 is SEHNR, CDR2 FQNEAQ, per germline (reference sequence). V was pared by 0 bases and J by 4 bases, with 10 bases between. CDR3 DNA: TGTGCCAGCAGCTTAGCGAAATATCAGTACAATGAGCAGTTCTTC. Protein: CASSLAKYQYNEQFF.

This clonotype was found many times. The gene calls are TRBV11-2 and TRBJ2-2; possibly TRBD1 or TRBD2 for D (5 bases each). The CDR3 is 14 residues long. Germline CDR1 is SGHAT and CDR2 is FQNNGV. V was shortened by 7 bases and J by 7 bases, with 16 bases between the two germline ends. CDR3 nucleotides: TGTGCCAGCACCAGTTTTGGGGGAGTCGGGGAGCTGTTTTTT. Amino acid sequence: CASTSFGGVGELFF.

The genes are TRBV5-1 and TRBJ2-7, with D perhaps TRBD2 (6 bases). V lost 3 bases and J lost 3, with 13 bases in between. The length of the CDR3 is 14 residues. Germline assignment: CDR1 SGHRS and CDR2 YFSETQ. CDR3 DNA: TGCGCCAGCAGCTCACTAGCAGGTGGCTACGAGCAGTACTTC. Translated, it gives CASSSLAGGYEQYF.

The chain has TRBV4-3 and TRBJ2-1; perhaps TRBD2 as D (6 bases). V was pared by 3 bases and J by 8 bases, with 14 bases between. Germline lookup yields CDR1 LGHNA and CDR2 YSLEER. The CDR3 has 14 residues. In DNA, the CDR3 is TGCGCCAGCAGCCACCGGACTACTTGGGATGAGCAGTTCTTC. As protein: CASSHRTTWDEQFF.

This clonotype came up many times. The V call is TRBV7-9, the J call TRBJ1-6, with D maybe TRBD1 (5 bases). V lost 7 bases and J lost 8, with 15 bases in between. CDR3 length: 14 residues. CDR1 and CDR2 from the germline V gene are SEHNR and FQNEAQ (reference sequence). Written as DNA, the CDR3 is TGTGCCAGCACCCCTGGGGGTGGACATTCACCCCTCCACTTT. Its translation is CASTPGGGHSPLHF.

The chain employs TRBV20-1 and TRBJ1-1; the D is unclear. CDR1 DFQATT and CDR2 SNEGSKA come from the germline V gene (reference sequence). This CDR3 contains 13 residues. CDR3 sequence (DNA): TGCAGCAGTGGGAACTCGATGAACACTGAAGCTTTCTTT. Its protein product is CSSGNSMNTEAFF.